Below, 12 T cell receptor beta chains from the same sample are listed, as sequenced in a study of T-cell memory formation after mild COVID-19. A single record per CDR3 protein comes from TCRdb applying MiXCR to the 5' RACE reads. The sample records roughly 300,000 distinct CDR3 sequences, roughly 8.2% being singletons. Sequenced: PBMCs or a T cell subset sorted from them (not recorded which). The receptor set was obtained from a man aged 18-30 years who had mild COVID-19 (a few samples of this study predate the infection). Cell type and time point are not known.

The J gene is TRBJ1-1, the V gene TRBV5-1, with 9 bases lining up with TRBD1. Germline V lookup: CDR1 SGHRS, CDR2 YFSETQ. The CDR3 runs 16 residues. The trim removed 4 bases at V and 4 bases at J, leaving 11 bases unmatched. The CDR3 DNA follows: TGCGCCAGCAGCGATCCGGGACAGGGTACCGGCACTGAAGCTTTCTTT. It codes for CASSDPGQGTGTEAFF.

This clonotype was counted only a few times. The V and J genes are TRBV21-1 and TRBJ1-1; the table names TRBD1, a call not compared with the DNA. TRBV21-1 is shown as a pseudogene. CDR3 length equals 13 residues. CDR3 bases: TGTGCCAGCAGCACCCACGGAGGGGGCTCAGCTTTCTTT. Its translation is CASSTHGGGSAFF.

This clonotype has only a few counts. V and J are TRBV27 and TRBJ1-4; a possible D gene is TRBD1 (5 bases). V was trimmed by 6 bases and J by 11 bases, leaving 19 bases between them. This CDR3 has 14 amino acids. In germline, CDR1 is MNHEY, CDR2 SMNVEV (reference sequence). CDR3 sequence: CASSYQGSPNKLFF. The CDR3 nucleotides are TGTGCCAGCAGCTATCAGGGATCACCCAATAAACTGTTTTTT.

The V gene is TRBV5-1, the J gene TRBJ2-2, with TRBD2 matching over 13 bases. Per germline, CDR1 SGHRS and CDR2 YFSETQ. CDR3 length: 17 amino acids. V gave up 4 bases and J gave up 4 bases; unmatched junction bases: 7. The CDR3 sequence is CASSVTSGGASTGELFF. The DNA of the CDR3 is TGCGCCAGCAGCGTAACTAGCGGGGGGGCCAGCACCGGGGAGCTGTTTTTT.

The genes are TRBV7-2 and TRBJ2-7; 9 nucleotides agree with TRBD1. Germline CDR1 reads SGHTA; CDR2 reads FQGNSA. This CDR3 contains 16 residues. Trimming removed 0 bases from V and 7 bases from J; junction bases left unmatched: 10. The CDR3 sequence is CASSLARGQGLGEQYF. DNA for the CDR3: TGTGCCAGCAGCTTAGCACGGGGACAGGGCTTGGGGGAGCAGTACTTC.

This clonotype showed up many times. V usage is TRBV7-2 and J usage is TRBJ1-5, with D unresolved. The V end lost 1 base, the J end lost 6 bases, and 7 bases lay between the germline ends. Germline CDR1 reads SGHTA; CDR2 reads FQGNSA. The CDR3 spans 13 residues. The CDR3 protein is CASSLGPSQPQHF. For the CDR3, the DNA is TGTGCCAGCAGCTTAGGGCCCAGTCAGCCCCAGCATTTT. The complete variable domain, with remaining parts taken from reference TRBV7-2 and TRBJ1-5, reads GAGVSQSPSNKVTEKGKDVELRCDPISGHTALYWYRQSLGQGLEFLIYFQGNSAPDKSGLPSDRFSAERTGGSVSTLTIQRTQQEDSAVYLCASSLGPSQPQHFGDGTRLSIL.

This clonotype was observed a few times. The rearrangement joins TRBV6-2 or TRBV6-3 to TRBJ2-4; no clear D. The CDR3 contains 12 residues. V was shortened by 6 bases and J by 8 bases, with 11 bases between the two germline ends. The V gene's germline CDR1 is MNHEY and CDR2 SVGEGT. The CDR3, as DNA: TGTGCCAGCAGACGTCCTATGGACATTCAGTACTTC. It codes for CASRRPMDIQYF.

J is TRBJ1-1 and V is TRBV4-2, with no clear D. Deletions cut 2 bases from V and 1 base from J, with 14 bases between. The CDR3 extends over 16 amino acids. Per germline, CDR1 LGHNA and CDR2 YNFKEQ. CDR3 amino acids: CASSQSPHQKNTEAFF. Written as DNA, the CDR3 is TGTGCCAGCAGCCAAAGCCCGCATCAGAAGAACACTGAAGCTTTCTTT.

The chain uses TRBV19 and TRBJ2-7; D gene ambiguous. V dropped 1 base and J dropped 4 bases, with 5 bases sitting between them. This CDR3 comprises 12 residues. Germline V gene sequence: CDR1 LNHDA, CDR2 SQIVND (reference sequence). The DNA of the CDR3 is TGTGCCAGTAGTATAGCGGGTTACGAGCAGTACTTC. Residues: CASSIAGYEQYF.

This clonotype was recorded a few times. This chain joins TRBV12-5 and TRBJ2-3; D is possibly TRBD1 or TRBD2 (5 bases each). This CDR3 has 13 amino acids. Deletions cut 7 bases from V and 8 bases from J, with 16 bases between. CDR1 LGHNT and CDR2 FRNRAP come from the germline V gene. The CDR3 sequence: CASATSRDATQYF. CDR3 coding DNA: TGTGCTAGTGCCACCAGCCGGGACGCTACGCAGTATTTT.

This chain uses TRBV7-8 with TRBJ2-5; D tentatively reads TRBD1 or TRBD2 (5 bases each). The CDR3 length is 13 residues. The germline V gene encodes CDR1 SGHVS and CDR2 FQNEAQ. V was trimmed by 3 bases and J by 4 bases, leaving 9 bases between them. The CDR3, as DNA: TGTGCCAGCAGCTTGGGGGTGGTAGAGACCCAGTACTTC. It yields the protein CASSLGVVETQYF. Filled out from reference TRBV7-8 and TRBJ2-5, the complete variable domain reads GAGVSQSPRYKVAKRGQDVALRCDPISGHVSLFWYQQALGQGPEFLTYFQNEAQLDKSGLPSDRFFAERPEGSVSTLKIQRTQQEDSAVYLCASSLGVVETQYFGPGTRLLVL.

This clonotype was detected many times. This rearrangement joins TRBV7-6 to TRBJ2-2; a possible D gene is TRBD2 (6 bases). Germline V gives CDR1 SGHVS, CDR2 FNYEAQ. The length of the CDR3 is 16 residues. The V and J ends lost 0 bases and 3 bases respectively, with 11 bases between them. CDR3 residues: CASSLAGGSYTGELFF. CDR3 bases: TGTGCCAGCAGCTTAGCGGGGGGTTCGTACACCGGGGAGCTGTTTTTT.